This T cell receptor beta chain was retrieved from a study of T cells after yellow fever vaccination. Findings of the study overall: FACS-sorted repertoires could contain abundant clonotypes contaminating from the bulk population. Only a small proportion of the clonotypes turned up in both the CD4 and the CD8 compartments, likely arising from convergent recombination.

This clonotype was counted many times. Its antigen remains unknown. Each CDR3 protein gets one entry after TCRdb re-called the 5' RACE reads with MiXCR. The repertoire includes a few hundred thousand distinct CDR3 sequences, approximately 6.3% of them detected once, and about 0.95% sits in the top ten. The sequence was obtained from a man under 40 who received the YFV17D yellow fever vaccine. The sequenced sample was CD4+ T cells sorted from PBMCs, obtained on the day of the yellow fever booster vaccination.

CDR3 protein: CASKRAEAFF. Here the CDR3 DNA reads TGTGCCTCGAAAAGGGCTGAAGCTTTCTTT. V usage is TRBV30 and J usage is TRBJ1-1; D is uncertain. The CDR3 extends over 10 amino acids. Germline V gene sequence: CDR1 GTSNPN, CDR2 SVGIG (reference sequence). Trimming stripped 7 bases from V and 6 bases from J, with 9 bases between.